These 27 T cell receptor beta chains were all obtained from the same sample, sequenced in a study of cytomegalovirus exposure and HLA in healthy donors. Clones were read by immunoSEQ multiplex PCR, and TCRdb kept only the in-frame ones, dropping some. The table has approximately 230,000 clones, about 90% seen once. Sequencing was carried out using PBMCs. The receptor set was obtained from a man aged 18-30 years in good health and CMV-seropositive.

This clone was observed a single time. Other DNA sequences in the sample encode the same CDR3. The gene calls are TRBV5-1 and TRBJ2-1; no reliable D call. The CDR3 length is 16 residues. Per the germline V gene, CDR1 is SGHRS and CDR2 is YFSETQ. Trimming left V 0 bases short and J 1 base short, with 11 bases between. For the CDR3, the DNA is TGCGCCAGCAGCTTGGCCGGATCGTCTTCCTACAATGAGCAGTTCTTC. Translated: CASSLAGSSSYNEQFF.

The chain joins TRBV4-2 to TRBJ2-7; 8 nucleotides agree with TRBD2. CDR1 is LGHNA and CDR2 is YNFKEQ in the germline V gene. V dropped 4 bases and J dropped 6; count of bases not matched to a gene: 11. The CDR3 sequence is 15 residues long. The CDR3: CASSPHTGTSGEQYF. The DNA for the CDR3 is TGTGCCAGCAGCCCACACACCGGGACTAGTGGCGAGCAGTACTTC.

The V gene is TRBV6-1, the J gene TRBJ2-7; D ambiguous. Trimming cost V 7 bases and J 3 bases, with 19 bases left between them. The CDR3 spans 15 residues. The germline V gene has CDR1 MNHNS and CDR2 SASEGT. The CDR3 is CASKAKEIYHYEQYF. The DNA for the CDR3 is TGTGCCAGCAAAGCGAAGGAAATCTATCACTACGAGCAGTACTTC.

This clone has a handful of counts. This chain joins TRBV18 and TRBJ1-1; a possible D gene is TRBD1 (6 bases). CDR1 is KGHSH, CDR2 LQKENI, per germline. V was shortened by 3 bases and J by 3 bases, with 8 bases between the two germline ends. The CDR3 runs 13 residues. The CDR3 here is CASSPEGDTEAFF. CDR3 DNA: TGTGCCAGCTCACCGGAGGGGGACACTGAAGCTTTCTTT. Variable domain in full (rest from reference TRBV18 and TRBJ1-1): NAGVMQNPRHLVRRRGQEARLRCSPMKGHSHVYWYRQLPEEGLKFMVYLQKENIIDESGMPKERFSAEFPKEGPSILRIQQVVRGDSAAYFCASSPEGDTEAFFGQGTRLTVV.

Here the CDR3 DNA reads TGTGCCAGCAGCTTGCGGGCGAGCGGGAGTGGGGCCAACGTCCTGACTTTC. It specifies CASSLRASGSGANVLTF. The chain couples TRBV7-9 to TRBJ2-6, with TRBD2 matching over 8 bases. CDR1 is SEHNR, CDR2 FQNEAQ, per germline (reference sequence). V lost 3 bases and J lost 3; bases outside the gene matches: 7. The CDR3 spans 17 residues.

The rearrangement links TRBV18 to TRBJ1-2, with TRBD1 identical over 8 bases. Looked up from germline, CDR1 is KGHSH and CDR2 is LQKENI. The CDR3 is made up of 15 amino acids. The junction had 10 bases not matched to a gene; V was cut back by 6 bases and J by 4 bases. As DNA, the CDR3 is TGTGCCAGCTCCCGGCCGGGACAGGTCCCCTATGGCTACACCTTC. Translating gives CASSRPGQVPYGYTF.

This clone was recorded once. CDR3 nucleotides: TGTGCCAGCAGCTTAGGTACAGGGGGAAGCGAGCAGTACTTC. Residues: CASSLGTGGSEQYF. The chain employs TRBV7-2 and TRBJ2-7; 8 bases are shared with TRBD1. The V segment lost 1 base and the J segment 6 bases; nucleotides outside the gene matches: 5. Germline values: CDR1 SGHTA, CDR2 FQGNSA. The CDR3 has 14 amino acids.

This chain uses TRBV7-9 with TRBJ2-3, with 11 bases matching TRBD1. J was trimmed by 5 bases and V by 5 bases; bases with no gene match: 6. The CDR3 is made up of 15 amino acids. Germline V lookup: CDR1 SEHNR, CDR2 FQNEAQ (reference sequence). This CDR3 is CASSQGQGALDTQYF. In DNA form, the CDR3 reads TGTGCCAGCAGCCAAGGACAGGGGGCGTTAGATACGCAGTATTTT. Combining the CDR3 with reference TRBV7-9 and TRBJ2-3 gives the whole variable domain DTGVSQNPRHKITKRGQNVTFRCDPISEHNRLYWYRQTLGQGPEFLTYFQNEAQLEKSRLLSDRFSAERPKGSFSTLEIQRTEQGDSAMYLCASSQGQGALDTQYFGPGTRLTVL.

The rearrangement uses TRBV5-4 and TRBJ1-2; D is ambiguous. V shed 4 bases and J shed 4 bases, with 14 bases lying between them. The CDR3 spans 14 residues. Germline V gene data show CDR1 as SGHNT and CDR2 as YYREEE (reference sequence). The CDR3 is CASSQDPVGYGYTF. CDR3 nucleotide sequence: TGTGCCAGCAGCCAGGACCCGGTCGGCTATGGCTACACCTTC. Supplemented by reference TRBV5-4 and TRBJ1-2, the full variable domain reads ETGVTQSPTHLIKTRGQQVTLRCSSQSGHNTVSWYQQALGQGPQFIFQYYREEENGRGNFPPRFSGLQFPNYSSELNVNALELDDSALYLCASSQDPVGYGYTFGSGTRLTVV.

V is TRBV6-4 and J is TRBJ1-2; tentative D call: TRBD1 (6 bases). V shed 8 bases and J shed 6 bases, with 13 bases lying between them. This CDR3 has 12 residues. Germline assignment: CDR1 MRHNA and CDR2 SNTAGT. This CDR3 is CASLGTIHGYTF. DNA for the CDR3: TGTGCCAGCTTGGGGACAATCCATGGCTACACCTTC.

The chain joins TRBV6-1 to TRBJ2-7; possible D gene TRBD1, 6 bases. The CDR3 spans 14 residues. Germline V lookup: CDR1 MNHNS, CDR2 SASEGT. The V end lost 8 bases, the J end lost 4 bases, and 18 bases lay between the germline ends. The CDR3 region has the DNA TGTGCCAGCCGGAAGAGGACAGAGATATACGAGCAGTACTTC. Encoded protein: CASRKRTEIYEQYF.

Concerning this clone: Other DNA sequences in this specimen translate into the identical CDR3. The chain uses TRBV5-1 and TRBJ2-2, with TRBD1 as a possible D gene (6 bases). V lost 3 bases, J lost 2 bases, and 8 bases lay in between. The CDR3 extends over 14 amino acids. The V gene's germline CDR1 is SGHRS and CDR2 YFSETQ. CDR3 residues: CASSSDRNTGELFF. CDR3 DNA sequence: TGCGCCAGCAGCTCGGACAGAAACACCGGGGAGCTGTTTTTT.

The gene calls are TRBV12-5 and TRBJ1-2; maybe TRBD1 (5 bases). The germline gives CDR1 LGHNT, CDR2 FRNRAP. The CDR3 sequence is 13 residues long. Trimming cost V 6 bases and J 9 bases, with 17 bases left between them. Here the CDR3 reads CASGRAGQGSYTF. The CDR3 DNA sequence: TGTGCTAGTGGCCGCGCCGGGCAGGGTAGCTACACCTTC.

Here the CDR3 DNA reads TGTGCCAGCAGCTTAGAAGGCGATTCTGAGCTTGAGCAGTTCTTC. It specifies CASSLEGDSELEQFF. This chain connects TRBV7-2 to TRBJ2-1; D gene unclear. The germline V gene encodes CDR1 SGHTA and CDR2 FQGNSA. The CDR3 length is 15 residues. Trimming stripped 1 base from V and 9 bases from J, with 16 bases between. Using reference TRBV7-2 and TRBJ2-1 for the parts outside the CDR3, the full variable domain is GAGVSQSPSNKVTEKGKDVELRCDPISGHTALYWYRQSLGQGLEFLIYFQGNSAPDKSGLPSDRFSAERTGGSVSTLTIQRTQQEDSAVYLCASSLEGDSELEQFFGPGTRLTVL.

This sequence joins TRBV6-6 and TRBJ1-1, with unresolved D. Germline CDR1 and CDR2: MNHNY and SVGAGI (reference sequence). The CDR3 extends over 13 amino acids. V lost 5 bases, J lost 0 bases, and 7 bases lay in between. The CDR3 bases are TGTGCCAGCAGTAAAATGTTGAACACTGAAGCTTTCTTT. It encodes CASSKMLNTEAFF.

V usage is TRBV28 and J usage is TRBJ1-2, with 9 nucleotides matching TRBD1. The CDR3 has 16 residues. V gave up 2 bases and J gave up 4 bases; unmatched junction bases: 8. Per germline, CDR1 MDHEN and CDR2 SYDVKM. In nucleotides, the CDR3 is TGTGCCAGCAGTTTAGGGGGGACAGGGCAGAGCTATGGCTACACCTTC. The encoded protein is CASSLGGTGQSYGYTF.

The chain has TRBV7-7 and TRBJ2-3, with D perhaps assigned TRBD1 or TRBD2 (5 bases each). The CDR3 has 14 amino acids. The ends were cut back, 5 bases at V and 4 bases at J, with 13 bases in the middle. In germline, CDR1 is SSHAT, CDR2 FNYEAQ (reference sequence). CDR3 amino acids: CASSPGLGADTQYF. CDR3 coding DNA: TGTGCCAGCAGCCCTGGGCTGGGGGCAGATACGCAGTATTTT. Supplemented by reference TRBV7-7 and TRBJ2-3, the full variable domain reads GAGVSQSPRYKVTKRGQDVTLRCDPISSHATLYWYQQALGQGPEFLTYFNYEAQPDKSGLPSDRFSAERPEGSISTLTIQRTEQRDSAMYRCASSPGLGADTQYFGPGTRLTVL.

The CDR3 protein is CASTLTSGRNEQFF. CDR3 nucleotides: TGTGCCAGCACCTTAACTAGCGGGAGAAATGAGCAGTTCTTC. The V and J genes are TRBV25-1 and TRBJ2-1; 11 bases map to TRBD2. Trimming removed 7 bases from V and 7 bases from J; junction bases left unmatched: 6. The CDR3 spans 14 residues. Per the germline V gene, CDR1 is MGHDK and CDR2 is SYGVNS.

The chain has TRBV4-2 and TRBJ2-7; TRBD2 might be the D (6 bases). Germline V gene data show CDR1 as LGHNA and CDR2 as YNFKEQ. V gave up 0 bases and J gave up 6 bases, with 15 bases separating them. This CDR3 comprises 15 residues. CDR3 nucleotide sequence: TGTGCCAGCAGCCAAGATGGGACGGGAGAGGCCGAGCAGTACTTC. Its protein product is CASSQDGTGEAEQYF.

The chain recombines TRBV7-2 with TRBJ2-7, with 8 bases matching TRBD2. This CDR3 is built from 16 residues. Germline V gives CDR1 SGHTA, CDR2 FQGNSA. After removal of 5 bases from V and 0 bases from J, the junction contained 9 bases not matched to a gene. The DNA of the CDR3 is TGTGCCAGCAGCCTCGCGGGGGGTAGCGGCTCCTACGAGCAGTACTTC. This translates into CASSLAGGSGSYEQYF.

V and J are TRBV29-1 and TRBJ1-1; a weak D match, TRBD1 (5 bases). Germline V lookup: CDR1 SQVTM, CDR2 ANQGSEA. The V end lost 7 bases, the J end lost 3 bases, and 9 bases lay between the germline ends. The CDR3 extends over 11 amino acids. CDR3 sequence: CSGRRDTEAFF. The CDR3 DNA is TGCAGCGGACGCAGGGACACTGAAGCTTTCTTT. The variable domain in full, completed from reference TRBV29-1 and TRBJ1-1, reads SAVISQKPSRDICQRGTSLTIQCQVDSQVTMMFWYRQQPGQSLTLIATANQGSEATYESGFVIDKFPISRPNLTFSTLTVSNMSPEDSSIYLCSGRRDTEAFFGQGTRLTVV.

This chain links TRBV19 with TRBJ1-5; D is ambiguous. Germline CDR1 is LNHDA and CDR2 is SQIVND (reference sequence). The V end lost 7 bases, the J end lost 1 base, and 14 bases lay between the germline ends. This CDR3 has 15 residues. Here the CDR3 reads CASTDLLGSNQPQHF. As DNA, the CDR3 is TGTGCCAGTACGGACTTACTTGGGAGCAATCAGCCCCAGCATTTT.

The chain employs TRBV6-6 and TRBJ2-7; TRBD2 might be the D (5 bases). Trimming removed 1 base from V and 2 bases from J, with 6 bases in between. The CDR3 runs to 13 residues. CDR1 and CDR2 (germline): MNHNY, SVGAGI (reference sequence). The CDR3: CASSYLLAYEQYF. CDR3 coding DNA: TGTGCCAGCAGTTACTTACTAGCCTACGAGCAGTACTTC.

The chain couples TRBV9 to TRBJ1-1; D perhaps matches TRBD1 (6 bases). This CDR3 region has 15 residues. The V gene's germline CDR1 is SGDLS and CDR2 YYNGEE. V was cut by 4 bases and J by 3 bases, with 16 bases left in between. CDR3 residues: CASSWGRGTYTEAFF. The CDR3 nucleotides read TGTGCCAGCAGCTGGGGCAGGGGAACCTACACTGAAGCTTTCTTT.

Written as DNA, the CDR3 is TGTGCCAGCAGCTTAGAACAGGGGTTGCCCCAGCATTTT. Amino acid sequence: CASSLEQGLPQHF. V gene TRBV7-9 combines with J gene TRBJ1-5; 7 bases are a match to TRBD1. The CDR3 length is 13 residues. Germline V gene lookup returns CDR1 SEHNR and CDR2 FQNEAQ (reference sequence). Losses at the gene ends were 1 base for V and 9 bases for J; bases not matched to a gene: 3.

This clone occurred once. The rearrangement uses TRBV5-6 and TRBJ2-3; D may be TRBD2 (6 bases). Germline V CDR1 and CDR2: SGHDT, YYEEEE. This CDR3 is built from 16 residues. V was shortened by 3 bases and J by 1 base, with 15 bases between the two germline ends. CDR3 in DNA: TGTGCCAGCAGCTCGGGGGTTACAGTTGGCACAGATACGCAGTATTTT. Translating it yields CASSSGVTVGTDTQYF.

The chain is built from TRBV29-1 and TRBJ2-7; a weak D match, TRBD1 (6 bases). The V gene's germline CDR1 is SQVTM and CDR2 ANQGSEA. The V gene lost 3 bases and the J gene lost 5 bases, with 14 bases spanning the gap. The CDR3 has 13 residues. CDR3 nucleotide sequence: TGCAGCGTTGAGAGTTTGGACAGCAACGAGCAGTACTTC. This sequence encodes CSVESLDSNEQYF.